This T cell receptor beta chain derives from a study of identical twins. At least ten counts were recorded for this clonotype. V was clipped by 3 bases and J by 1 base, with 10 bases between them. Germline V gene data show CDR1 as SGHRS and CDR2 as YFSETQ. The CDR3 spans 15 residues. Donors were all healthy Caucasians. From the 5' RACE reads, TCRdb called clonotypes with MiXCR, one entry per CDR3 protein. The sample shows hundreds of thousands of distinct CDR3 sequences, roughly 6% of them seen only once. Sequencing was performed on naive T cells sorted from blood. This receptor was taken from a young man in good health. The chain joins TRBV5-1 to TRBJ2-2; no clear D gene. The CDR3 region has the DNA TGCGCCAGCAGCTACCGGACGGTGAACACCGGGGAGCTGTTTTTT. Protein product: CASSYRTVNTGELFF.